The sequence of this T cell receptor beta chain was determined in a study of cytomegalovirus exposure and HLA in healthy donors. Sequencing was performed with immunoSEQ multiplex PCR; in TCRdb, only in-frame clones are kept and a portion is missing. The table includes a few hundred thousand clones, roughly 85% detected once. V gave up 5 bases and J gave up 0 bases, with 17 bases separating them. The CDR3 length is 16 residues. Germline loops: CDR1 SGHAT, CDR2 FQNNGV. The V call is TRBV11-2, the J call TRBJ2-7, with a possible D match to TRBD2 (6 bases). Sequencing was done on a sample of PBMCs. The clonotype comes from a woman younger than 30 in good health and CMV-seronegative. The CDR3 bases are TGTGCCAGCAGCCGGGGGACCGCCAGCTTCTCCTACGAGCAGTACTTC. It codes for CASSRGTASFSYEQYF.